This T cell receptor (beta chain) was recovered during a study of neurological immune-mediated disorders. Study-level points and caveats: Expanded clones shared no identical CDR3 amino acid sequences across subjects, which suggested private TCR-beta repertoires in all groups.

TCRdb re-derived calls from the 5' RACE reads in MiXCR, one entry per CDR3 protein. Among under 80,000 distinct CDR3 sequences, 13% to 15% were seen once, and the ten largest hold approximately 6.8%. At least ten counts were recorded for this clonotype. Its target is not known. Germline V lookup: CDR1 SGHRS, CDR2 YFSETQ. The CDR3 length is 13 residues. V dropped 0 bases and J dropped 3 bases, with 7 bases sitting between them. Healthy controls comprised blood bank volunteers in Maryland, USA. The sequence derives from a woman aged 50 to 65 in good health. This sequence joins TRBV5-1 and TRBJ2-7; unclear D gene. Sequencing input: PBMCs. This CDR3 is CASSLAPHYEQYF. The DNA for the CDR3 is TGCGCCAGCAGCTTGGCTCCCCACTACGAGCAGTACTTC.